This T cell receptor beta chain was obtained from a study of T cell clonotyping in hematopoietic cell transplantation. Study conclusions and caveats: Recipient TCR diversity dropped after transplant; expanded clonotypes rose from day 30 to 180. CD4 and CD8 repertoire contributions could not be separated without sorting.

Trimming left V 2 bases short and J 0 bases short, with 9 bases between. CDR1 is SGHNT, CDR2 YYREEE, per germline (reference sequence). CDR3 size: 14 residues. A word on this clone: Antigen specificity is unknown.

Method: immunoSEQ multiplex PCR; TCRdb's copy keeps in-frame clones and lacks some. The data show about 15,000 clones, 70% to 90% seen once. The sample in question was PBMCs, obtained 100 days after allogeneic stem cell transplant. J is TRBJ2-7 and V is TRBV5-4, with no clear D. The sequence was collected from a male patient aged 50 or older who had an allogeneic stem cell transplant from an unrelated donor, so T cells may come from the graft donor. Some clones in this sample may be carry-over from other donors' samples. CDR3 sequence: CASSFGESSYEQYF. Written as DNA, the CDR3 is TGTGCCAGCAGCTTTGGCGAATCCTCCTACGAGCAGTACTTC.